This T cell receptor (beta chain) was documented in a study of blood T cell repertoires in COVID-19. The length of the CDR3 is 16 residues. Germline V gene sequence: CDR1 SGHDT, CDR2 YYEEEE. V trimming: 6 bases; J trimming: 3 bases; junction bases outside the gene matches: 11. Measured with immunoSEQ multiplex PCR; TCRdb has only the in-frame clones, and not every one. This table holds approximately 210,000 clones, roughly 82% found once. The sequenced sample consisted of peripheral blood. This receptor was obtained from a woman aged 40 to 50 with acute or convalescent COVID-19. This chain uses TRBV5-6 with TRBJ2-1; 8 bases align to TRBD2. CDR3 DNA sequence: TGTGCCAGCACCTTATTAAAGCGGGGGAGCTACAATGAGCAGTTCTTC. Protein product: CASTLLKRGSYNEQFF.